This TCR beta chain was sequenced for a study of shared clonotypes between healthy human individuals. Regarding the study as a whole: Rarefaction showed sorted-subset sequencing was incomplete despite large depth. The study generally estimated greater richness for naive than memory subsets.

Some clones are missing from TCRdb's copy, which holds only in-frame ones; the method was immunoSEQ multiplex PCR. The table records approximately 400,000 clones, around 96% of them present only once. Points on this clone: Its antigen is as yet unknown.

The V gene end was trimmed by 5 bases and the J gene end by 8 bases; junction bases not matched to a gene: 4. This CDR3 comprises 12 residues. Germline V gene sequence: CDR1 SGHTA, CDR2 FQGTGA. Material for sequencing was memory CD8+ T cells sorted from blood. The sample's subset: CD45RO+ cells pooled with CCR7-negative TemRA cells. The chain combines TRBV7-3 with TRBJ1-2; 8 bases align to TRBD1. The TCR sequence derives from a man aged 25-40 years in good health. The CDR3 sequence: CASSTGGGGYTF. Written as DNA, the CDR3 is TGTGCCAGCAGCACAGGGGGAGGGGGCTACACCTTC.